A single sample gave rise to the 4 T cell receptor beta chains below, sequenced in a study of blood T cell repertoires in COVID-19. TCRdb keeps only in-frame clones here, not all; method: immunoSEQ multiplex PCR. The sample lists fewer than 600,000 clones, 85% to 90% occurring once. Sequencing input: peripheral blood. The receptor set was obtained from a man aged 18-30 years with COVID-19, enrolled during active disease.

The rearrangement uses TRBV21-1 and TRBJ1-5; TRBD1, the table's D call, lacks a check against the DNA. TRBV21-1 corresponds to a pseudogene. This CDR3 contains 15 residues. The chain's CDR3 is CASSINRGFNQPQHF. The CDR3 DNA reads TGTGCCAGCAGCATAAACAGGGGTTTCAATCAGCCCCAGCATTTT.

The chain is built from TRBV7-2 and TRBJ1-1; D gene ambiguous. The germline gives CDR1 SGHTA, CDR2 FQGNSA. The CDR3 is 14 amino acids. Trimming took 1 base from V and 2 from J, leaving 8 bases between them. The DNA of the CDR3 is TGTGCCAGCAGCTTAGGGCCGTTAAACACTGAAGCTTTCTTT. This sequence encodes CASSLGPLNTEAFF.

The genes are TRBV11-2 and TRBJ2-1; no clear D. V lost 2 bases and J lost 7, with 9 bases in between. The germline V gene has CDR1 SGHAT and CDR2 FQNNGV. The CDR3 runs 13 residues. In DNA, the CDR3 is TGTGCCAGCAGCTTATCGGTAGTTAATGAGCAGTTCTTC. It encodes CASSLSVVNEQFF.

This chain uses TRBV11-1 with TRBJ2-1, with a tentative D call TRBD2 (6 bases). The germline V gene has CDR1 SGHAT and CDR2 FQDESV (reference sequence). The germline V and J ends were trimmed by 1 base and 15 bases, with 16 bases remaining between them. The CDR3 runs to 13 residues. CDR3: CASSLGGASVLFF. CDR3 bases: TGTGCCAGCAGCTTAGGCGGGGCTAGTGTTCTGTTCTTC. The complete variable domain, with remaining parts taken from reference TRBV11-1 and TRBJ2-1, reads EAEVAQSPRYKITEKSQAVAFWCDPISGHATLYWYRQILGQGPELLVQFQDESVVDDSQLPKDRFSAERLKGVDSTLKIQPAELGDSAMYLCASSLGGASVLFFGPGTRLTVL.